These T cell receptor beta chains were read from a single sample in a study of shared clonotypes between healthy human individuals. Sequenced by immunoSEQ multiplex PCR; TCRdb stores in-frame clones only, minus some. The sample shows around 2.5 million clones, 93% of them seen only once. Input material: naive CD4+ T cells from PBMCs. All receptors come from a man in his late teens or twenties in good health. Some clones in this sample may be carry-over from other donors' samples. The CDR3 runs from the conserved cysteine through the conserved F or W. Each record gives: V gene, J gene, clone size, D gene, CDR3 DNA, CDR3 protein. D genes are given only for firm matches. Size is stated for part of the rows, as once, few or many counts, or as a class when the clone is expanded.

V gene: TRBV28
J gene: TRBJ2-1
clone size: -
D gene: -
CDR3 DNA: TGTGCCAGTTGCGAACTAGGGGGGGGATCAAGCTCCTACAATGAGCAGTTCTTC
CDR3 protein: CASCELGGGSSSYNEQFF

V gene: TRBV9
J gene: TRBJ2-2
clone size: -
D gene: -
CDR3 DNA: TGTGCCAGCAGCGCGAGGGGGACTGAGGCCACCGGGGAGCTGTTTTTT
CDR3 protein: CASSARGTEATGELFF

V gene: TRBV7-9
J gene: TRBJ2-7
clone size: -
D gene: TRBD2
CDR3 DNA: TGTGCCAGCAGCTGGGGACTAGCGGGAATCGGGCAGTACTTC
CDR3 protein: CASSWGLAGIGQYF

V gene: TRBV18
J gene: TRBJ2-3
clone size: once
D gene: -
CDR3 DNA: TGTGCCAGCTTCCGCACGGAGATCTTGGGCACAGATACGCAGTATTTT
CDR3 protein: CASFRTEILGTDTQYF

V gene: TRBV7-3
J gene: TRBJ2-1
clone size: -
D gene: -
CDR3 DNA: TGTGCCAGCAGCTTAACGGGGACACCCTCCTACAATGAGCAGTTCTTC
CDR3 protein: CASSLTGTPSYNEQFF

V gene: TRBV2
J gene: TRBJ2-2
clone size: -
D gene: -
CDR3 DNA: TGTGCCAGCAGTCCTTCAGGAGCCGCGAACACCGGGGAGCTGTTTTTT
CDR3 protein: CASSPSGAANTGELFF

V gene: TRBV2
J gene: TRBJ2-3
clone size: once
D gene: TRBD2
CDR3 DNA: TGTGCCAGCAGTGAGAACCTACTTGGGGGGGGCACAGATACGCAGTATTTT
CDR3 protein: CASSENLLGGGTDTQYF

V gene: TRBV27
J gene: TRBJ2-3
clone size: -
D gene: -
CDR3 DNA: TGTGCCAGCACCTCCCGTCGGGGCGCCACAGATACGCAGTATTTT
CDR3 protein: CASTSRRGATDTQYF

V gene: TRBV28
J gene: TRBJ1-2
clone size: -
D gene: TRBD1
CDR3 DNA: TGTGCCAGCAGTGGTCCCGGGACAGGGCATGGCTACACCTTC
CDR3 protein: CASSGPGTGHGYTF

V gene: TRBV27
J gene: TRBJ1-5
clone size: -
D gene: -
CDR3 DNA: TGTGCCACCTCTTCCTTCAATCAGCCCCAGCATTTT
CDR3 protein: CATSSFNQPQHF

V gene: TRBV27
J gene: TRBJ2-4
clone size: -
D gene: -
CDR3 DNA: TGTGCCAGCAGTTTATCGCGTGCCGGCGGAAACATTCAGTACTTC
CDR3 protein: CASSLSRAGGNIQYF

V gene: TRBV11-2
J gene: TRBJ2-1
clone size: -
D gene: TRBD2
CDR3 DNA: TGTGCCAGCAGCTTAGAGGCTAGCGGGTACAATGAGCAGTTCTTC
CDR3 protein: CASSLEASGYNEQFF

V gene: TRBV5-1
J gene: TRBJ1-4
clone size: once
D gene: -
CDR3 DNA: TGCGCCAGCAGCGTCTGGGAGGAGAGTGAAAAACTGTTTTTT
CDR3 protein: CASSVWEESEKLFF

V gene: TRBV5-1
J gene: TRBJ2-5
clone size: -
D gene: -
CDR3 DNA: TGCGCCAGCAGCTTGGGCCGCCTGGAGACCCAGTACTTC
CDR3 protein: CASSLGRLETQYF

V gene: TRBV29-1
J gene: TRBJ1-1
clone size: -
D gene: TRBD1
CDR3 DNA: TGCAGCTCAGACAGGGGCAACACTGAAGCTTTCTTT
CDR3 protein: CSSDRGNTEAFF

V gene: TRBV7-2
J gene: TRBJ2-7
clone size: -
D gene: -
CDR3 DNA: TGTGCCAGCAGCTTAACCATTTTAGTCTCCTACGAGCAGTACTTC
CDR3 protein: CASSLTILVSYEQYF

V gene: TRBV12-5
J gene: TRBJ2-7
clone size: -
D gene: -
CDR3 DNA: TGTGCTAGTGGTTTGATTACAGGAGACTACGAGCAGTACTTC
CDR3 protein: CASGLITGDYEQYF

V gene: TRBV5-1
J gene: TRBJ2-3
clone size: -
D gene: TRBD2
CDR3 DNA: TGCGCCAGCAGCACGAGACTAGCCAGCGGCGTCAGGACGCAGTATTTT
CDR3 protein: CASSTRLASGVRTQYF

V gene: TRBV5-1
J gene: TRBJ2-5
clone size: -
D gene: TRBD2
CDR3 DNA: TGCGCCAGCAGCACCTCTGGCGGGGGGTTTCAAGAGACCCAGTACTTC
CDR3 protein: CASSTSGGGFQETQYF

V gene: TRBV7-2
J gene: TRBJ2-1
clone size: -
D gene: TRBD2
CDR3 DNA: TGTGCCAGCAGCCCCCGACTAGCGGGAGAGGTTGAGCAGTTCTTC
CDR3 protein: CASSPRLAGEVEQFF

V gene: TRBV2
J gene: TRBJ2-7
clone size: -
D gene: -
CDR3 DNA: TGTGCCAGCAGTGCAGGGTTGACAGCCTACGAGCAGTACTTC
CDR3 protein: CASSAGLTAYEQYF

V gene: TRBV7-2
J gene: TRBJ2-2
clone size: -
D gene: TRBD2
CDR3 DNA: TGTGCCAGCAGCTTATTTTCGGCTAGCGGGAGTACCGGGGAGCTGTTTTTT
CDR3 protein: CASSLFSASGSTGELFF

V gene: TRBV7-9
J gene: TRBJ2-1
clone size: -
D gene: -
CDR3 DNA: TGTGCCAGCAAAGGGGGTGACTCCTACAATGAGCAGTTCTTC
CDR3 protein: CASKGGDSYNEQFF

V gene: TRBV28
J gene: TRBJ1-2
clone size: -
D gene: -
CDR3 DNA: TGTGCCAGCACCAAAGGGGGGGGATTGGTCACCTTC
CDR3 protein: CASTKGGGLVTF

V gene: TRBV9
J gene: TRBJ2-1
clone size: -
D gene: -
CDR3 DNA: TGTGCCAGCTCTAATGGGGGAAGGACCTACAATGAGCAGTTCTTC
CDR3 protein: CASSNGGRTYNEQFF

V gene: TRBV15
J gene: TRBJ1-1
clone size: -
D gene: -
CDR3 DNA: TGTGCCACCAGCGCTTTCACTGAAGCTTTCTTT
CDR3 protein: CATSAFTEAFF

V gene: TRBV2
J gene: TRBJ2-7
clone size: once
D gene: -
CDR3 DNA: TGTGCCAACGAGGTGGGGGGCGCCCACTACGAGCAGTACTTC
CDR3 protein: CANEVGGAHYEQYF

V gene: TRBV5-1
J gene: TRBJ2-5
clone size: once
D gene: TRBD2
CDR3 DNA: TGCGCCAGCAGCTTGGCCCGACTAGCGGGAGGGCTAGAGACCCAGTACTTC
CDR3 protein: CASSLARLAGGLETQYF

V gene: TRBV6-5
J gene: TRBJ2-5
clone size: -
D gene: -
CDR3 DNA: TGTGCCAGCAGCCTGGGGGTTGTAGGGACCCAGTACTTC
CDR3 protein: CASSLGVVGTQYF

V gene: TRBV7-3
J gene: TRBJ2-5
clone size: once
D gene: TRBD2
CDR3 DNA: TGTGCCAGCAGCTTAGACGGAAGGAGGGCTAGCGGATGGGAAGAGACCCAGTACTTC
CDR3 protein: CASSLDGRRASGWEETQYF

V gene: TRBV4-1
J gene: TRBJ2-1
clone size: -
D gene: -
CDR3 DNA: TGCGCCAGCAGCCAAGGCGGGAATTACTACAATGAGCAGTTCTTC
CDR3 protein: CASSQGGNYYNEQFF

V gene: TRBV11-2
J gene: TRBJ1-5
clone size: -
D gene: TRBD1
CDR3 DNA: TGTGCCAGCAGCACTCGACAGGGGCAGGAGCCTAGCAATCAGCCCCAGCATTTT
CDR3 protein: CASSTRQGQEPSNQPQHF

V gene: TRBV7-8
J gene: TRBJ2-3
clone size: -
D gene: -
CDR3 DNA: TGTGCCAGCAGCTTATCCCCAGCAGATACGCAGTATTTT
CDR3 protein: CASSLSPADTQYF

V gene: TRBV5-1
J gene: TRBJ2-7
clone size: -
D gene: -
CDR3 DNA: TGCGCCAGCACTTTGGGGGGTTTAACGGGCGAGCAGTACTTC
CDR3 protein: CASTLGGLTGEQYF

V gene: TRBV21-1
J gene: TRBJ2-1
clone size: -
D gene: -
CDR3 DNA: TGTGCCAGCAGCAAAGCTGGACCAGGTAAATACAATGAGCAGTTCTTC
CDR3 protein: CASSKAGPGKYNEQFF

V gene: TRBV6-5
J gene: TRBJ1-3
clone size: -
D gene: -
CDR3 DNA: TGTGCCAGCAGTTCGCACCGATCCTCTGGAAACACCATATATTTT
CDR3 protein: CASSSHRSSGNTIYF

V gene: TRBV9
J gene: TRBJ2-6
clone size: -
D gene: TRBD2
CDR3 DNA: TGTGCCAGCAGCGAGACTAGCGGGACACCCTCTGGGGCCAACGTCCTGACTTTC
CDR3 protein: CASSETSGTPSGANVLTF

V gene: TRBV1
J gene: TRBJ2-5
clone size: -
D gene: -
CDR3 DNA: TGCACCAGCAGCCAAGAAACACGACGGGAAGAGGGGCAAGAGACCCAGTACTTC
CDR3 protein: CTSSQETRREEGQETQYF

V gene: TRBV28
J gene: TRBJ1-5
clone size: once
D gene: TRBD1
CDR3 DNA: TGTGCCAGCAGTCCGCCCCAGACAGGGAGTTATCAGCCCCAGCATTTT
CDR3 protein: CASSPPQTGSYQPQHF

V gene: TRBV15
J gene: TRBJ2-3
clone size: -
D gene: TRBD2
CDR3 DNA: TGTGCCACCAGCAGAGATCTCGTAAGGCTAGCGGGAGGGCTGGATACGCAGTATTTT
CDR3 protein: CATSRDLVRLAGGLDTQYF

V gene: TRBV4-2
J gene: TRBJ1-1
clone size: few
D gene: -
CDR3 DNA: TGTGCCAGCAGCCAAGAGGCCTTATTGGAAGCTTTCTTT
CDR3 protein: CASSQEALLEAFF

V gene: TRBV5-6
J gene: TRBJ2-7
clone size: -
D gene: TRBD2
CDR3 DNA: TGTGCCAGCAGCCTAGCGGGAGGAGGGTATAACGAGCAGTACTTC
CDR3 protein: CASSLAGGGYNEQYF

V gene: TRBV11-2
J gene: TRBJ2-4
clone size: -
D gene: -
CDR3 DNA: TGTGCCAGCAGCTTCCAGGGGTCCAAAAACATTCAGTACTTC
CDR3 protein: CASSFQGSKNIQYF

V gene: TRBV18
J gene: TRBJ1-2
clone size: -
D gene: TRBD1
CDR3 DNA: TGTGCCAGCTCACCCGGGACAGAGCATGGCTACACCTTC
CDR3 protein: CASSPGTEHGYTF

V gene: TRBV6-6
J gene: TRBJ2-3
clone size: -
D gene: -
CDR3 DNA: TGTGCCAGCAGCCAGGGACATACCAGCACAGATACGCAGTATTTT
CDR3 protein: CASSQGHTSTDTQYF

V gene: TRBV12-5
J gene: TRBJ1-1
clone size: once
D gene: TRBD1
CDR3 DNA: TGTGCTAGTGGGACCGACAGGGCCAACGTGAACACTGAAGCTTTCTTT
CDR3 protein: CASGTDRANVNTEAFF

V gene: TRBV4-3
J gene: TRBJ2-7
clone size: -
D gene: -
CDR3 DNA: TGCGCCAGCAGCCAAGAACCCCGGTCCGAGCAGTACTTC
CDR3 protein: CASSQEPRSEQYF

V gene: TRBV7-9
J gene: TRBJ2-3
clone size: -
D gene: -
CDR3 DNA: TGTGCCAGCAGCTTAGCCTGGCGGGACACAGATACGCAGTATTTT
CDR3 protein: CASSLAWRDTDTQYF

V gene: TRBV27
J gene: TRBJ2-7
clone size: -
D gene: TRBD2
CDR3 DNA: TGTGCCAGCAGTCGCACTAGCGACTCCTACGAGCAGTACTTC
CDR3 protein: CASSRTSDSYEQYF

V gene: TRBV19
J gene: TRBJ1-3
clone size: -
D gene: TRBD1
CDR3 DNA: TGTGCCAGTAGTACCAGGGGGTCTGGAAACACCATATATTTT
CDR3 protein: CASSTRGSGNTIYF

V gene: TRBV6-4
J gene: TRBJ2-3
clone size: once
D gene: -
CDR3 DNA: TGTGCCAGCAGCGACTTGCCAGGGGCTTTTAGCACAGATACGCAGTATTTT
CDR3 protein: CASSDLPGAFSTDTQYF

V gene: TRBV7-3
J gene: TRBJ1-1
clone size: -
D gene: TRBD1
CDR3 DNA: TGTGCCAGCAGCTTAAACCCGCAGGGGGCCGGGACTGAAGCTTTCTTT
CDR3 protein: CASSLNPQGAGTEAFF

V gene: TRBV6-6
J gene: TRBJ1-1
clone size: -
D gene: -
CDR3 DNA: TGTGCCAGCAGTTACATGGCGGTCCTGAACACTGAAGCTTTCTTT
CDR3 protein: CASSYMAVLNTEAFF

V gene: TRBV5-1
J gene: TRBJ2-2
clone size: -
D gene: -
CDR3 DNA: TGCGCCAGCAGCACGGCCGACGGAACCGGGGAGCTGTTTTTT
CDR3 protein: CASSTADGTGELFF

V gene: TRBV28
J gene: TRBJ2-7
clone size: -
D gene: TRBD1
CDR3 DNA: TGTGCCAGCAGGGCGACAGGGGAAGGGCGAGTCGAGCAGTACTTC
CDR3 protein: CASRATGEGRVEQYF

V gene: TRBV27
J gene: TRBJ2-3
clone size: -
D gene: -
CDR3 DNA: TGTGCCAGCAGTTTTCGGGGGAGCACAGATACGCAGTATTTT
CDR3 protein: CASSFRGSTDTQYF

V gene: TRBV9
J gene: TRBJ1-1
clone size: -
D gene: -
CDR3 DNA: TGTGCCAGCAGCGTACGGGGAATCAAGAACACTGAAGCTTTCTTT
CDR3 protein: CASSVRGIKNTEAFF

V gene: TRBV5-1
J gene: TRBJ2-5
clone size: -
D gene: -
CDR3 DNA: TGCGCCAGCTGTAGGGACACCCAAGAGACCCAGTACTTC
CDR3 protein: CASCRDTQETQYF

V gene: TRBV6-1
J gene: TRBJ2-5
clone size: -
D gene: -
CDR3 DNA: TGTGCCGGTTCCGACAGAGGACGGGAGACCCAGTACTTC
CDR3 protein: CAGSDRGRETQYF